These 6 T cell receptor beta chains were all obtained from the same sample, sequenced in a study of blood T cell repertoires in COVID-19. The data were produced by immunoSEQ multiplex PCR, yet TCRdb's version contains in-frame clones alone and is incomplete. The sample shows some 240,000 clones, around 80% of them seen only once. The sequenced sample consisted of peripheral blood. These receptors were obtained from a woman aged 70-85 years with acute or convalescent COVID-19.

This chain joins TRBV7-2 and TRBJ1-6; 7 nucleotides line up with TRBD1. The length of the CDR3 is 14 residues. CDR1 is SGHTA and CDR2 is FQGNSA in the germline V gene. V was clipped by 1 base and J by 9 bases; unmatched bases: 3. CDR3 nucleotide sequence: TGTGCCAGCAGCTTAGACAGGGGAGGTTCACCCCTCCACTTT. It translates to CASSLDRGGSPLHF.

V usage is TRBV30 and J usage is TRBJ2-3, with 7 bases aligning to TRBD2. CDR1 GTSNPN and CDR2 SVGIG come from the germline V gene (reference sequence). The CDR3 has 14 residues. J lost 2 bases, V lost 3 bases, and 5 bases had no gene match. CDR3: CAWSSGGPTDTQYF. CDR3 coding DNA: TGTGCCTGGAGCTCGGGAGGTCCCACAGATACGCAGTATTTT.

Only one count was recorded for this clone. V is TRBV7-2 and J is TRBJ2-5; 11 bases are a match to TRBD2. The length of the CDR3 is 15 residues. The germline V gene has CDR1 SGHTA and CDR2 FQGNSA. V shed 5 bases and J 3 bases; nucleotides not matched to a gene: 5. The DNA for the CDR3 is TGTGCCAGCAGCCTTAGCGGGGGGGGAAAAGAGACCCAGTACTTC. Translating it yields CASSLSGGGKETQYF.

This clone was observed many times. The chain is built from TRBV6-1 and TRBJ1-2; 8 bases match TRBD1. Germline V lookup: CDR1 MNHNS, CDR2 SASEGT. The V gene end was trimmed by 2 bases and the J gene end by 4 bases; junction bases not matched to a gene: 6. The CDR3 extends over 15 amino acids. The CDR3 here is CASSESWQGAYGYTF. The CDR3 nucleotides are TGTGCCAGCAGTGAAAGTTGGCAGGGGGCCTATGGCTACACCTTC.

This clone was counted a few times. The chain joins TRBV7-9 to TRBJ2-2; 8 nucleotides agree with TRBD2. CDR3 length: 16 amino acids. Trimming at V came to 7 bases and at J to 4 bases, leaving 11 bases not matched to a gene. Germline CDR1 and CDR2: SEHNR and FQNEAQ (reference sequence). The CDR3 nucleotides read TGTGCCAGCATCACCGGGGGGGGACGTAGCACCGGGGAGCTGTTTTTT. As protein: CASITGGGRSTGELFF. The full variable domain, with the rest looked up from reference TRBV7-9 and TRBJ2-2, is DTGVSQNPRHKITKRGQNVTFRCDPISEHNRLYWYRQTLGQGPEFLTYFQNEAQLEKSRLLSDRFSAERPKGSFSTLEIQRTEQGDSAMYLCASITGGGRSTGELFFGEGSRLTVL.

The CDR3 sequence: CASSVFDRALQETQYF. DNA of the CDR3: TGTGCCAGCAGCGTGTTCGACAGGGCTTTGCAAGAGACCCAGTACTTC. The chain is built from TRBV9 and TRBJ2-5, with TRBD1 matching over 7 bases. The CDR3 is 16 amino acids. Trimming removed 2 bases from V and 2 bases from J; junction bases left unmatched: 9. The germline gives CDR1 SGDLS, CDR2 YYNGEE.